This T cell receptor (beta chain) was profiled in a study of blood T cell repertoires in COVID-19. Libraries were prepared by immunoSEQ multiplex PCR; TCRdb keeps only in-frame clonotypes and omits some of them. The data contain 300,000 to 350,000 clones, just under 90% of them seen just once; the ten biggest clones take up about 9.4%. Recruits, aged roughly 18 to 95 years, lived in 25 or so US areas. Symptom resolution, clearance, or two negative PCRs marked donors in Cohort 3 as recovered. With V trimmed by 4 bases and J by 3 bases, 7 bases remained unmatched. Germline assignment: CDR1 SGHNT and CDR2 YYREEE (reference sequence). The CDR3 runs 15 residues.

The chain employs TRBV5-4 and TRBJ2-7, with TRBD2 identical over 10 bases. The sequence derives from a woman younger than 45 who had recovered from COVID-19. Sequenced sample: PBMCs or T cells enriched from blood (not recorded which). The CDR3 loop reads CASSRDRLAGYEQYF. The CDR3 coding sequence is TGTGCCAGCAGCCGCGACCGACTAGCGGGCTACGAGCAGTACTTC.